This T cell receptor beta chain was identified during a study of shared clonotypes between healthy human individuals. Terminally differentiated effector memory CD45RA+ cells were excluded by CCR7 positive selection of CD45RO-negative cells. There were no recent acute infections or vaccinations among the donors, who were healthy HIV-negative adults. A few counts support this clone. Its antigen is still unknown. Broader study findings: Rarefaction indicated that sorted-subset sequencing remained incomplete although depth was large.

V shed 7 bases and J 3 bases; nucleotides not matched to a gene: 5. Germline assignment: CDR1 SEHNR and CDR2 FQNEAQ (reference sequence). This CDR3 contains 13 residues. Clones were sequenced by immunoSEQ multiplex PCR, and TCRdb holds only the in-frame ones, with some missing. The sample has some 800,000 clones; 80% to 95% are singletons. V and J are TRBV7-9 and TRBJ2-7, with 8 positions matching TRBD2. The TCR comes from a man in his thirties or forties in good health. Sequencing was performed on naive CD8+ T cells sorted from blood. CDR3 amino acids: CASTSGSSYEQYF. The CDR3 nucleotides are TGTGCCAGCACAAGCGGGAGCAGCTACGAGCAGTACTTC.